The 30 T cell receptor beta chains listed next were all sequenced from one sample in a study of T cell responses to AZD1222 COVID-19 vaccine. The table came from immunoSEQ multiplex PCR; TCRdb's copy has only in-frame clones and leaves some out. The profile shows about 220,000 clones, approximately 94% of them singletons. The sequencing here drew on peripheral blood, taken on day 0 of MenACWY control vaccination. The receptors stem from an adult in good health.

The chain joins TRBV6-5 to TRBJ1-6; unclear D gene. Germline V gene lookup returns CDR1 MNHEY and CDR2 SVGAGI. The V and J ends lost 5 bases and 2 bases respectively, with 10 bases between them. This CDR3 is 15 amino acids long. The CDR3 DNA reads TGTGCCAGCAGTCCCGTGGGGACCTATAATTCACCCCTCCACTTT. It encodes CASSPVGTYNSPLHF.

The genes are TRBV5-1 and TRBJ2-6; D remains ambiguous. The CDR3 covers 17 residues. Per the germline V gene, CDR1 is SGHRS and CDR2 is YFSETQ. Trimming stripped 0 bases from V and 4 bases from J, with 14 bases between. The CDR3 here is CASSLDLGLAGANVLTF. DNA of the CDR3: TGCGCCAGCAGCTTGGATCTAGGGCTGGCCGGGGCCAACGTCCTGACTTTC.

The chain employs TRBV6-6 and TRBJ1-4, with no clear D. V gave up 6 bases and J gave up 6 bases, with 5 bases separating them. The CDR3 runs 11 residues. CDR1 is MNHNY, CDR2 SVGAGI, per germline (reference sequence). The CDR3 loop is CASSNDEKLFF. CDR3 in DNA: TGTGCCAGCAGCAATGATGAAAAACTGTTTTTT.

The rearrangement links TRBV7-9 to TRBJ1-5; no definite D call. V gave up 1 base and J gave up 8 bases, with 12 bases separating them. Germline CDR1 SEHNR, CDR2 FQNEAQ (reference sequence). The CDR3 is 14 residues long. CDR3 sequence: CASSLGLISEPQHF. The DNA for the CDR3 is TGTGCCAGCAGCTTAGGCCTTATTTCGGAGCCCCAGCATTTT.

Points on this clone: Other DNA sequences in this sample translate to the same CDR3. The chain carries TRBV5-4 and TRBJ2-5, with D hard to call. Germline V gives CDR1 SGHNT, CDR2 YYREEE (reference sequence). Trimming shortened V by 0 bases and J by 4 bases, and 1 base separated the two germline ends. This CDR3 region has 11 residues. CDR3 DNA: TGTGCCAGCAGCTTGGCAGAGACCCAGTACTTC. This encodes CASSLAETQYF.

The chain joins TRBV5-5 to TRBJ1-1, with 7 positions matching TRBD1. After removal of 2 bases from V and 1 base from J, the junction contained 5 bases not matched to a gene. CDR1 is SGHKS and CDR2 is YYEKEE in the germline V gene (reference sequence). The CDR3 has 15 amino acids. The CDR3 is CASSLQGSRNTEAFF. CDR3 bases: TGTGCCAGCAGCTTACAGGGGAGTAGGAACACTGAAGCTTTCTTT.

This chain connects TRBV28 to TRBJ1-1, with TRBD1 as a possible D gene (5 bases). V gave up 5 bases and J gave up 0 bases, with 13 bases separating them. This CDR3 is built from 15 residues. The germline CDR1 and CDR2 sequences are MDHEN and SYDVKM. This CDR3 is CASSPPGTVNTEAFF. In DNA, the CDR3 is TGTGCCAGCAGTCCCCCCGGGACGGTGAACACTGAAGCTTTCTTT. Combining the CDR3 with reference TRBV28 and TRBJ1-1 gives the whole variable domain DVKVTQSSRYLVKRTGEKVFLECVQDMDHENMFWYRQDPGLGLRLIYFSYDVKMKEKGDIPEGYSVSREKKERFSLILESASTNQTSMYLCASSPPGTVNTEAFFGQGTRLTVV.

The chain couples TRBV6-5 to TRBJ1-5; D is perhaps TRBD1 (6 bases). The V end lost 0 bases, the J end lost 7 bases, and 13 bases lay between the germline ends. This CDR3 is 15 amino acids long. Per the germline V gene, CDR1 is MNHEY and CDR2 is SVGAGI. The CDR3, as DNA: TGTGCCAGCAGTTACTCGTTTAGGGGGGGACAGCCCCAGCATTTT. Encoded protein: CASSYSFRGGQPQHF.

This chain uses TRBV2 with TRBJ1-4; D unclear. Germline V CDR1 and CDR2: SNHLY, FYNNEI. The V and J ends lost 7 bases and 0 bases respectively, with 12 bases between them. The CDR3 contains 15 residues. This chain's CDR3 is CASKSLAATNEKLFF. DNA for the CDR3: TGTGCCAGCAAAAGTCTGGCTGCAACTAATGAAAAACTGTTTTTT.

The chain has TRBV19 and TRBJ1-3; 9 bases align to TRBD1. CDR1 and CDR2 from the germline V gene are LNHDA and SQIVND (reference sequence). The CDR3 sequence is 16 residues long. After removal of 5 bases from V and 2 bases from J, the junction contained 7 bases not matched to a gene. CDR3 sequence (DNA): TGTGCCAGTAGTGTGGGGACAGGGTTCACTGGAAACACCATATATTTT. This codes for CASSVGTGFTGNTIYF.

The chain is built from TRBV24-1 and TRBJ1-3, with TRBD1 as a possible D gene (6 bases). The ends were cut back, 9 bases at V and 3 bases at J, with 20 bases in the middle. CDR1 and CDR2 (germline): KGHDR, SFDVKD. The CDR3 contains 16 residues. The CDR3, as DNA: TGTGCCACCCTCAAGCGGGGGGCTCCTGGTGGAAACACCATATATTTT. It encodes CATLKRGAPGGNTIYF.

CDR3 coding DNA: TGTGCCAGCAGTGTACCCCTGTGGGGGGCCCTGAACACTGAAGCTTTCTTT. This sequence encodes CASSVPLWGALNTEAFF. The rearrangement uses TRBV6-1 and TRBJ1-1; weak D call: TRBD1 (6 bases). The germline V and J ends were trimmed by 4 bases and 0 bases, with 18 bases remaining between them. The CDR3 is made up of 17 amino acids. Germline CDR1 reads MNHNS; CDR2 reads SASEGT.

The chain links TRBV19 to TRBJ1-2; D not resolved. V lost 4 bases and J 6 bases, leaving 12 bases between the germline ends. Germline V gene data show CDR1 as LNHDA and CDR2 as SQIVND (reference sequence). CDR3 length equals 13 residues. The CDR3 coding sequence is TGTGCCAGTAGTACCCGACGCTGGGATGGCTACACCTTC. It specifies CASSTRRWDGYTF.

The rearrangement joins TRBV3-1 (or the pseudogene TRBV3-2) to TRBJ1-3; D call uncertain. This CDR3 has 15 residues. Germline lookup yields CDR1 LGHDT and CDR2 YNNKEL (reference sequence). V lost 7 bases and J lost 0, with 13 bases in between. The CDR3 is CASTRGRGSGNTIYF. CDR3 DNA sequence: TGTGCCAGCACCCGAGGACGGGGCTCTGGAAACACCATATATTTT.

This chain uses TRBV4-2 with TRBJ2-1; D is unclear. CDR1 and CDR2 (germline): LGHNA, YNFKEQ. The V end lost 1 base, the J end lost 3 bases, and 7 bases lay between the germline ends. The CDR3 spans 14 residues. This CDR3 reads CASSQGANYNEQFF. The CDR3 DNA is TGTGCCAGCAGCCAAGGAGCTAACTACAATGAGCAGTTCTTC.

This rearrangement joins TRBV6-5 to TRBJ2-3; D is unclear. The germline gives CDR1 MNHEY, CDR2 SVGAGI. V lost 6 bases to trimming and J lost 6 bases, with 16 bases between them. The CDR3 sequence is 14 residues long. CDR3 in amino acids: CASRTFGGGDTQYF. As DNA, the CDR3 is TGTGCCAGCAGGACATTTGGTGGCGGCGATACGCAGTATTTT.

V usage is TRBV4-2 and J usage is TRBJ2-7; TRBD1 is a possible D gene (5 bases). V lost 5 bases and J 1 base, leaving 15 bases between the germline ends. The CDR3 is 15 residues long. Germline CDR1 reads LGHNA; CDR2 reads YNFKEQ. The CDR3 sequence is CASSDLWGSSYEQYF. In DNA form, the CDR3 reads TGTGCCAGCAGCGACCTCTGGGGCAGTTCCTACGAGCAGTACTTC.

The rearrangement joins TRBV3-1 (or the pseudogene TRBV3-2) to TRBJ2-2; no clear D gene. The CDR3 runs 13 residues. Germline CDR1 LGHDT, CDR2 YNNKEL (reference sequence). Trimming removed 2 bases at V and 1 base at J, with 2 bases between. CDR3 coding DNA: TGTGCCAGCAGCCAAAAGAACACCGGGGAGCTGTTTTTT. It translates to CASSQKNTGELFF.

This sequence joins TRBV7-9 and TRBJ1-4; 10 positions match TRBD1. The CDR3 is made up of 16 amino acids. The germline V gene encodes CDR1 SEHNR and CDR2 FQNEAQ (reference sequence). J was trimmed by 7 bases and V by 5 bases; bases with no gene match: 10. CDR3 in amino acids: CASSPGLTGGTEKLFF. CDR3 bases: TGTGCCAGCAGCCCTGGCCTGACAGGGGGCACTGAAAAACTGTTTTTT.

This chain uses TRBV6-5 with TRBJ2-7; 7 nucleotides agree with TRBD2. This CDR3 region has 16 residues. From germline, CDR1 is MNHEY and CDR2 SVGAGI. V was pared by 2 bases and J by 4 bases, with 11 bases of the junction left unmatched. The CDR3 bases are TGTGCCAGCAGTTACGACGAGGCCAGCGGGGCATACGAGCAGTACTTC. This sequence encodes CASSYDEASGAYEQYF.

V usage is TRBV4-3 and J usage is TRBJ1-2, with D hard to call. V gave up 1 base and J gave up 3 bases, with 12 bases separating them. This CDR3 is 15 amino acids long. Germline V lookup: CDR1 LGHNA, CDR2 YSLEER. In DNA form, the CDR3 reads TGCGCCAGCAGCCAAGGAGTCAGGAGCTACTATGGCTACACCTTC. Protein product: CASSQGVRSYYGYTF.

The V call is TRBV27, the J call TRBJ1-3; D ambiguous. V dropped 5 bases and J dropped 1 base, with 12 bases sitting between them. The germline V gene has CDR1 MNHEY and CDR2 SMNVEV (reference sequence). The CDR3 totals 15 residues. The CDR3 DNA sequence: TGTGCCAGCAGTCCGAGGGTGCCGTCTGGAAACACCATATATTTT. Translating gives CASSPRVPSGNTIYF.

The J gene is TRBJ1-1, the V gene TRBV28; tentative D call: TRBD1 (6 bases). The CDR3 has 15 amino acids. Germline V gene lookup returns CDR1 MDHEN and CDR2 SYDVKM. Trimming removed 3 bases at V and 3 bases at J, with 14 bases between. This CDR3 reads CASSFPQGFYTEAFF. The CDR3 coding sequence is TGTGCCAGCAGTTTCCCCCAGGGGTTCTACACTGAAGCTTTCTTT.

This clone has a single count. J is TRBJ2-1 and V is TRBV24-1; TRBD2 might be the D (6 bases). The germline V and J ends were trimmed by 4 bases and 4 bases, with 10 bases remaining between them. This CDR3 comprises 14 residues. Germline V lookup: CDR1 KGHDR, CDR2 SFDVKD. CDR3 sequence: CATSDGGPYNEQFF. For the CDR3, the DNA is TGTGCCACCAGTGACGGGGGACCGTACAATGAGCAGTTCTTC.

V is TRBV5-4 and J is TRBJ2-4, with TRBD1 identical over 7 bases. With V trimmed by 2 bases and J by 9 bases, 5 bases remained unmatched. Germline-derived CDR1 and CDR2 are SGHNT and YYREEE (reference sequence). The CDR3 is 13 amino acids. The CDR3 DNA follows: TGTGCCAGCAGCTTAGGGGACAGTGGCATTCAGTACTTC. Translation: CASSLGDSGIQYF.

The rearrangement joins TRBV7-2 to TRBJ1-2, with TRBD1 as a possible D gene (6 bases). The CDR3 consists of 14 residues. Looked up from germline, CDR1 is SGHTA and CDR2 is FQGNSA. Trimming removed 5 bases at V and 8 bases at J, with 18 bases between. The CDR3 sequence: CASSQMGGSGGYTF. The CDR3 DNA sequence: TGTGCCAGCAGCCAAATGGGGGGCTCCGGCGGCTACACCTTC.

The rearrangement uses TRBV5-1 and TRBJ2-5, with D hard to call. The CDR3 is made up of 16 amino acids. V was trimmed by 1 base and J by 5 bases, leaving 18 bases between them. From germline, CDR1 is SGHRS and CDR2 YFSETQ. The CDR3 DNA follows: TGCGCCAGCAGCTTGTCGCCAGTGGCGGAATGGGAGACCCAGTACTTC. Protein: CASSLSPVAEWETQYF.

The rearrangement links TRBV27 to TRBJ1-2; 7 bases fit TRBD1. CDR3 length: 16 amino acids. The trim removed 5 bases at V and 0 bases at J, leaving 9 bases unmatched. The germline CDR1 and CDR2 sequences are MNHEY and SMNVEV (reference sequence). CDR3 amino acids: CASSPRDSSSNYGYTF. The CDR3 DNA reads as TGTGCCAGCAGTCCAAGGGACAGTTCCTCTAACTATGGCTACACCTTC.

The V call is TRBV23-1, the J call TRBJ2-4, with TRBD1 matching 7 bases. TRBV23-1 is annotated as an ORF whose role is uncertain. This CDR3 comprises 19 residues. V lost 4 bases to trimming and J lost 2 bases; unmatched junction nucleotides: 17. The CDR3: CASSPYRGGRLKPKNIQYF. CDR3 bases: TGCGCCAGCAGTCCTTACAGGGGTGGTAGGCTCAAACCCAAAAACATTCAGTACTTC.

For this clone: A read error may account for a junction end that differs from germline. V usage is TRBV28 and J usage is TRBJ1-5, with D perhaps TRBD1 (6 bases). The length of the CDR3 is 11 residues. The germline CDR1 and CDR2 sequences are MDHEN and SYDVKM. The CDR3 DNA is TGTGCCAGCAGCCCCGGGACAATCAGCATTTTT. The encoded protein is CASSPGTISIF.